This TCR beta chain is from a study of radiation and T cells in renal cell carcinoma. The table lists this clone with a count of one. The germline V gene has CDR1 SGHRS and CDR2 YFSETQ. The CDR3 spans 15 residues. V lost 4 bases and J lost 1, with 12 bases in between. This sample's time point: baseline pretreatment blood. Treatment indicated: 15 Gy SBRT to primary tumor, nephrectomy 4 weeks later. TCRdb's copy holds only in-frame clones and misses some; the assay was immunoSEQ multiplex PCR. The data hold 140,000 to 150,000 clones, with 88% observed a single time. The genes are TRBV5-1 and TRBJ1-3, with TRBD1 as a possible D gene (5 bases). The specimen was blood, collected from a patient whose treatment included radiotherapy and nephrectomy. The receptor was derived from a woman aged 70-85 years with renal cell carcinoma. The CDR3 region is CASSTDGTSGNTIYF. The CDR3 bases are TGCGCCAGCAGCACGGATGGGACTTCTGGAAACACCATATATTTT.